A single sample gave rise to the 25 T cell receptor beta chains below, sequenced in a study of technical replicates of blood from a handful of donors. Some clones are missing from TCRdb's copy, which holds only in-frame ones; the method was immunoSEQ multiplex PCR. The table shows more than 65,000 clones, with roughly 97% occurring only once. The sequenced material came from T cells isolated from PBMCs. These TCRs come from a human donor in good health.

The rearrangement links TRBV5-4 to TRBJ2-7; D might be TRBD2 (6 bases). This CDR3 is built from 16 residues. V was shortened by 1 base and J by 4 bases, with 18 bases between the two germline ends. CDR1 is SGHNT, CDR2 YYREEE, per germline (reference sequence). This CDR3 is CASSLFVGGELYEQYF. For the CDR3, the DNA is TGTGCCAGCAGCTTGTTTGTGGGAGGTGAATTATACGAGCAGTACTTC.

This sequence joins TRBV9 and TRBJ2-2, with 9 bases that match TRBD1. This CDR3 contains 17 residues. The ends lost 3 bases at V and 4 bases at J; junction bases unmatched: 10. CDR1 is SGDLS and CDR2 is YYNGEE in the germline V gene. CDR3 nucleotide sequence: TGTGCCAGCAGCGCTCCCCCCGGGACAGGGACCACCGGGGAGCTGTTTTTT. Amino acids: CASSAPPGTGTTGELFF.

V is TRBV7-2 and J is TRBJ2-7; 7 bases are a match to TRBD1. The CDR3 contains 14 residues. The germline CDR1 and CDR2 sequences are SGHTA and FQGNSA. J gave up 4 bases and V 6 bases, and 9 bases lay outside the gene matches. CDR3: CASRRLGQQYEQYF. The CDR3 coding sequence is TGTGCCAGCAGACGACTGGGACAGCAGTACGAGCAGTACTTC.

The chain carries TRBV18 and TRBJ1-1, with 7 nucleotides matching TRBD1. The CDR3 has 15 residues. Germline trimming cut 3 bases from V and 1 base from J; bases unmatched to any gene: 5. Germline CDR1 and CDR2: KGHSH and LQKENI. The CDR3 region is CASSPEGAGNTEAFF. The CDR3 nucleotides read TGTGCCAGCTCACCCGAGGGGGCAGGGAACACTGAAGCTTTCTTT.

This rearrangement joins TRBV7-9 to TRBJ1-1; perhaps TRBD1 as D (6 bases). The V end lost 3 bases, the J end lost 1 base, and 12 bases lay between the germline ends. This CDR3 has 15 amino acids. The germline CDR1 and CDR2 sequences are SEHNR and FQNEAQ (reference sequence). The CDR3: CASSFTGLWNTEAFF. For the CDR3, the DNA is TGTGCCAGCAGCTTTACAGGGTTATGGAACACTGAAGCTTTCTTT.

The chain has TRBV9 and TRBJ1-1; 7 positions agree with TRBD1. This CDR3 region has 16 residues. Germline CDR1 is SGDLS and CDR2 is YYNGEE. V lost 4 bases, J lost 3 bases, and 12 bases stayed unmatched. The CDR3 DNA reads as TGTGCCAGCAGCCCCCCGCGGGACAGAAGCTACACTGAAGCTTTCTTT. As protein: CASSPPRDRSYTEAFF. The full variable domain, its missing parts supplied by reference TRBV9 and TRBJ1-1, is DSGVTQTPKHLITATGQRVTLRCSPRSGDLSVYWYQQSLDQGLQFLIQYYNGEERAKGNILERFSAQQFPDLHSELNLSSLELGDSALYFCASSPPRDRSYTEAFFGQGTRLTVV.

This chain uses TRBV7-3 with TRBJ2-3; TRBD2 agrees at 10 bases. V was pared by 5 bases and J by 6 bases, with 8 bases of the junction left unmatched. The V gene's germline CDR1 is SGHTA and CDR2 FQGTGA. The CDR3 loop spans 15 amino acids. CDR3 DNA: TGTGCCAGCAGCCTCCTAGCGGGAGTGGGGGATACGCAGTATTTT. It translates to CASSLLAGVGDTQYF.

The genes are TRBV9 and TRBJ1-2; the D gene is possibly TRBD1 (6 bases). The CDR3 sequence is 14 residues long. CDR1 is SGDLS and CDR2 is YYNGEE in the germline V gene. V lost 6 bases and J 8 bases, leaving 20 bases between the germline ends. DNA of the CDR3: TGTGCCAGCACCAGGACAGACCTGCCTAGCGGCTACACCTTC. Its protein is CASTRTDLPSGYTF.

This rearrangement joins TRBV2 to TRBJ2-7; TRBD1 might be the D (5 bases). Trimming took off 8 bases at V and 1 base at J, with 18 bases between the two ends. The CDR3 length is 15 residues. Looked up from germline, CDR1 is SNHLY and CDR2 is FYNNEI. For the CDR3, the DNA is TGTGCCAGCGCTAGAAACCTGGGGCTATCCTACGAGCAGTACTTC. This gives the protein CASARNLGLSYEQYF.

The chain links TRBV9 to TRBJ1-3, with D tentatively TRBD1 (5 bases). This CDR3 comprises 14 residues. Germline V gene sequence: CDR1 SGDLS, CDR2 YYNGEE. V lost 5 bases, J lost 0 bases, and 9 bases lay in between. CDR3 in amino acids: CASSGGGSGNTIYF. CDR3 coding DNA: TGTGCCAGCAGTGGGGGGGGCTCTGGAAACACCATATATTTT. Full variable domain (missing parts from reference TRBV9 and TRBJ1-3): DSGVTQTPKHLITATGQRVTLRCSPRSGDLSVYWYQQSLDQGLQFLIQYYNGEERAKGNILERFSAQQFPDLHSELNLSSLELGDSALYFCASSGGGSGNTIYFGEGSWLTVV.

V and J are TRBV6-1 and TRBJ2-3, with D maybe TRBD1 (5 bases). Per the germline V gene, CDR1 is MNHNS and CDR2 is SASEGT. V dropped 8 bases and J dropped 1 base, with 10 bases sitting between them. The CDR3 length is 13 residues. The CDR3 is CASQGWGTDTQYF. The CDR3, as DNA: TGTGCCAGCCAGGGTTGGGGCACAGATACGCAGTATTTT.

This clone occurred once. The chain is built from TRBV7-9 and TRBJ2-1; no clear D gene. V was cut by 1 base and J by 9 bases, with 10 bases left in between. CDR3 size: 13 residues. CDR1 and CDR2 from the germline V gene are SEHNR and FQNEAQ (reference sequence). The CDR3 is CASSLDPGGEQFF. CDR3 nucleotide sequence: TGTGCCAGCAGCTTAGATCCGGGTGGTGAGCAGTTCTTC. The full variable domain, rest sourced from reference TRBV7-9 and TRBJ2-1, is DTGVSQNPRHKITKRGQNVTFRCDPISEHNRLYWYRQTLGQGPEFLTYFQNEAQLEKSRLLSDRFSAERPKGSFSTLEIQRTEQGDSAMYLCASSLDPGGEQFFGPGTRLTVL.

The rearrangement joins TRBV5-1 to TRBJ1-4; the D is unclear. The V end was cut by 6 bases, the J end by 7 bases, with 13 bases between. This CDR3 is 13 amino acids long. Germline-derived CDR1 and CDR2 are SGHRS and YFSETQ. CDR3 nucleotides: TGCGCCAGCAAGGAGGGAGAACGTGAAAAACTGTTTTTT. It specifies CASKEGEREKLFF.

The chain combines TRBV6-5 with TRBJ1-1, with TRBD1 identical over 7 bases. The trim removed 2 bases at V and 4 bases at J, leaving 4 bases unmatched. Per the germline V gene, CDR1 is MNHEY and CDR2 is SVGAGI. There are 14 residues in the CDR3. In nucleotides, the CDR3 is TGTGCCAGCAGTTACCGCTCAGGGGGCACTGAAGCTTTCTTT. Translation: CASSYRSGGTEAFF.

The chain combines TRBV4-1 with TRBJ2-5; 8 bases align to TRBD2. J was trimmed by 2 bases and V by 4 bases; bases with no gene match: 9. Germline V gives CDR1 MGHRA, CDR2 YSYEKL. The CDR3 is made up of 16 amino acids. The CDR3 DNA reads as TGCGCCAGCAGCCTCGAGCGACTAGCGATACAAGAGACCCAGTACTTC. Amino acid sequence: CASSLERLAIQETQYF.

This CDR3 reads CASSEEVGGHEPQHF. The DNA of the CDR3 is TGTGCCAGCAGTGAAGAGGTCGGGGGGCATGAGCCCCAGCATTTT. This chain links TRBV2 with TRBJ1-5, with D perhaps matching TRBD1 (6 bases). The CDR3 contains 15 residues. From germline, CDR1 is SNHLY and CDR2 FYNNEI. V was cut by 1 base and J by 8 bases, with 15 bases left in between. The whole variable domain, remainder taken from reference TRBV2 and TRBJ1-5, is EPEVTQTPSHQVTQMGQEVILRCVPISNHLYFYWYRQILGQKVEFLVSFYNNEISEKSEIFDDQFSVERPDGSNFTLKIRSTKLEDSAMYFCASSEEVGGHEPQHFGDGTRLSIL.

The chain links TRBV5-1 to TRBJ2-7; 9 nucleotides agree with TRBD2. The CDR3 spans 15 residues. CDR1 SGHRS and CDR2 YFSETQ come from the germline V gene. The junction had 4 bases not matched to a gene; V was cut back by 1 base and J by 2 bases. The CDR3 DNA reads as TGCGCCAGCAGCTTGAGGGCGGGAGGGCCCTACGAGCAGTACTTC. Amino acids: CASSLRAGGPYEQYF.

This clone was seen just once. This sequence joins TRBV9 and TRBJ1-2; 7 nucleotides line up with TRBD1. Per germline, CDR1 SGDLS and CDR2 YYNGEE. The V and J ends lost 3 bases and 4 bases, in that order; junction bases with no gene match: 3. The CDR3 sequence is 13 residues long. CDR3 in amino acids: CASSGTGSYGYTF. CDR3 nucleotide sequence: TGTGCCAGCAGCGGGACAGGTTCCTATGGCTACACCTTC.

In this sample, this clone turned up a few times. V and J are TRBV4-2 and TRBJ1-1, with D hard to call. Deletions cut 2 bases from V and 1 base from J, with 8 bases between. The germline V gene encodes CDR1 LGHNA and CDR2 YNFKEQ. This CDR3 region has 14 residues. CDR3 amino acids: CASSQSRSNTEAFF. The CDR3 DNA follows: TGTGCCAGCAGCCAAAGCCGTTCGAACACTGAAGCTTTCTTT.

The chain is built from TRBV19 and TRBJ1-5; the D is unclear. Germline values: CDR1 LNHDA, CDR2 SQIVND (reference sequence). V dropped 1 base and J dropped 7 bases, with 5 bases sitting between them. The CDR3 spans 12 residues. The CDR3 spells CASSIAVQPQHF. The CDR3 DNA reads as TGTGCCAGTAGTATAGCTGTACAGCCCCAGCATTTT.

CDR3 amino acids: CSVEEWGVAKNIQYF. Written as DNA, the CDR3 is TGCAGCGTTGAAGAATGGGGAGTAGCCAAAAACATTCAGTACTTC. This rearrangement joins TRBV29-1 to TRBJ2-4; the D gene is possibly TRBD2 (5 bases). This CDR3 has 15 residues. V was pared by 0 bases and J by 0 bases, with 9 bases between. Germline CDR1 reads SQVTM; CDR2 reads ANQGSEA.

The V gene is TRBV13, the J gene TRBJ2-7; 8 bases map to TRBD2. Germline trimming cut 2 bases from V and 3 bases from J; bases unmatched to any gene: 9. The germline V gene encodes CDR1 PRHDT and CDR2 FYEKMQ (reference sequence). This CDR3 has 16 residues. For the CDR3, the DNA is TGTGCCAGCAGCTTAAGTGGGGCGGGAGGAAACTACGAGCAGTACTTC. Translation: CASSLSGAGGNYEQYF. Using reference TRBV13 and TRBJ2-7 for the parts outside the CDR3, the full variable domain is AAGVIQSPRHLIKEKRETATLKCYPIPRHDTVYWYQQGPGQDPQFLISFYEKMQSDKGSIPDRFSAQQFSDYHSELNMSSLELGDSALYFCASSLSGAGGNYEQYFGPGTRLTVT.

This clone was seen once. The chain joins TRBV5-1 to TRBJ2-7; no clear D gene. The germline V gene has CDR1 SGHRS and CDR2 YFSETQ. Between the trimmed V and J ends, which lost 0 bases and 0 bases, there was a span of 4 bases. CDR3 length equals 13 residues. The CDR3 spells CASSLDYSYEQYF. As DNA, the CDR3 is TGCGCCAGCAGCTTGGACTACTCCTACGAGCAGTACTTC.

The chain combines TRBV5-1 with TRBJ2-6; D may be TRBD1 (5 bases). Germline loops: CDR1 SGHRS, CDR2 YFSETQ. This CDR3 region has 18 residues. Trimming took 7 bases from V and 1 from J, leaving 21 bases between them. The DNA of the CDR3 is TGCGCCAGCTCGGTGGGGTCGGACATCAGGTCTGGGGCCAACGTCCTGACTTTC. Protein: CASSVGSDIRSGANVLTF.

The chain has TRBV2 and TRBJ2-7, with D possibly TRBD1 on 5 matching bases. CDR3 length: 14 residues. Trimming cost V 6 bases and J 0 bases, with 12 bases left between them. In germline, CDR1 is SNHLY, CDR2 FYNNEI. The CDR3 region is CASRTVTASYEQYF. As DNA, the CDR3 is TGTGCCAGCAGGACAGTAACTGCCTCCTACGAGCAGTACTTC. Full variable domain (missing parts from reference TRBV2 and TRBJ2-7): EPEVTQTPSHQVTQMGQEVILRCVPISNHLYFYWYRQILGQKVEFLVSFYNNEISEKSEIFDDQFSVERPDGSNFTLKIRSTKLEDSAMYFCASRTVTASYEQYFGPGTRLTVT.